The 26 T cell receptor beta chains listed next were all sequenced from one sample in a study of blood T cell repertoires in COVID-19. Method: immunoSEQ multiplex PCR; TCRdb's copy keeps in-frame clones and lacks some. This sample has over 55,000 clones, with about 83% found just once. The sequencing input was peripheral blood. The receptors derive from a woman aged 80 or over with acute or convalescent COVID-19.

This clone was picked up one time. The chain has TRBV9 and TRBJ1-6; 8 bases are a match to TRBD1. The V segment lost 4 bases and the J segment 10 bases; nucleotides outside the gene matches: 10. CDR1 is SGDLS, CDR2 YYNGEE, per germline. There are 15 residues in the CDR3. The CDR3 here is CASSPQGQGLSPLHF. The CDR3 coding sequence is TGTGCCAGCAGCCCTCAAGGACAGGGTCTCTCACCCCTCCACTTT.

V gene TRBV29-1 combines with J gene TRBJ2-1, with D uncertain. In germline, CDR1 is SQVTM, CDR2 ANQGSEA. The V and J ends lost 3 bases and 7 bases respectively, with 16 bases between them. The CDR3 spans 14 residues. CDR3 residues: CSVDNAPGWNEQFF. CDR3 sequence (DNA): TGCAGCGTTGATAACGCCCCCGGGTGGAATGAGCAGTTCTTC.

The chain employs TRBV19 and TRBJ2-1, with 7 bases that match TRBD1. V was clipped by 5 bases and J by 5 bases; unmatched bases: 6. CDR1 is LNHDA and CDR2 is SQIVND in the germline V gene (reference sequence). The CDR3 has 14 residues. CDR3 sequence: CASSLQGSHNEQFF. Here the CDR3 DNA reads TGTGCCAGTAGTTTACAGGGGTCACACAATGAGCAGTTCTTC. Complete variable domain (other parts from reference TRBV19 and TRBJ2-1): DGGITQSPKYLFRKEGQNVTLSCEQNLNHDAMYWYRQDPGQGLRLIYYSQIVNDFQKGDIAEGYSVSREKKESFPLTVTSAQKNPTAFYLCASSLQGSHNEQFFGPGTRLTVL.

This clone was detected only once. The chain has TRBV6-5 and TRBJ1-6; D perhaps matches TRBD1 (5 bases). The CDR3 runs to 15 residues. CDR1 is MNHEY and CDR2 is SVGAGI in the germline V gene. Trimming removed 1 base at V and 6 bases at J, with 10 bases between. The CDR3 DNA sequence: TGTGCCAGCAGTTACTTCAGACAGCTTAATTCACCCCTCCACTTT. As protein: CASSYFRQLNSPLHF.

The chain employs TRBV30 and TRBJ1-2; 11 bases fit TRBD1. In germline, CDR1 is GTSNPN, CDR2 SVGIG (reference sequence). The trim removed 3 bases at V and 2 bases at J, leaving 2 bases unmatched. There are 14 residues in the CDR3. The CDR3 here is CAWRGQGVNYGYTF. DNA of the CDR3: TGTGCCTGGAGGGGACAGGGGGTAAACTATGGCTACACCTTC.

The chain is built from TRBV27 and TRBJ1-2; 10 bases fit TRBD1. The CDR3 extends over 13 amino acids. Germline V gives CDR1 MNHEY, CDR2 SMNVEV (reference sequence). V shed 2 bases and J 7 bases; nucleotides not matched to a gene: 1. The chain's CDR3 is CASSLRQGAGYTF. The CDR3 DNA follows: TGTGCCAGCAGTTTAAGACAGGGGGCTGGCTACACCTTC.

V and J are TRBV7-2 and TRBJ1-6; a weak D match, TRBD1 (5 bases). The ends were cut back, 8 bases at V and 9 bases at J, with 17 bases in the middle. The CDR3 spans 14 residues. In germline, CDR1 is SGHTA, CDR2 FQGNSA. This chain's CDR3 is CASQNPGESSPLHF. The CDR3 coding sequence is TGTGCCAGCCAAAACCCGGGGGAGAGTTCACCCCTCCACTTT. The whole variable domain, remainder taken from reference TRBV7-2 and TRBJ1-6, is GAGVSQSPSNKVTEKGKDVELRCDPISGHTALYWYRQSLGQGLEFLIYFQGNSAPDKSGLPSDRFSAERTGGSVSTLTIQRTQQEDSAVYLCASQNPGESSPLHFGNGTRLTVT.

The V gene is TRBV18, the J gene TRBJ1-5; TRBD1 aligns across 9 bases. The CDR3 has 17 amino acids. Trimming cost V 2 bases and J 6 bases; bases outside gene matches: 11. Per the germline V gene, CDR1 is KGHSH and CDR2 is LQKENI. CDR3 sequence (DNA): TGTGCCAGCTCACCAGAGATTGGGACAGGGACGGGTCAGCCCCAGCATTTT. Translation: CASSPEIGTGTGQPQHF. Variable domain in full (rest from reference TRBV18 and TRBJ1-5): NAGVMQNPRHLVRRRGQEARLRCSPMKGHSHVYWYRQLPEEGLKFMVYLQKENIIDESGMPKERFSAEFPKEGPSILRIQQVVRGDSAAYFCASSPEIGTGTGQPQHFGDGTRLSIL.

For the CDR3, the DNA is TGTGCCAGCAGCCGCCCGGACAGGGATTCACCCCTCCACTTT. This translates into CASSRPDRDSPLHF. The chain combines TRBV5-6 with TRBJ1-6; 8 nucleotides agree with TRBD1. With V trimmed by 4 bases and J by 8 bases, 5 bases remained unmatched. There are 14 residues in the CDR3. Germline V gene data show CDR1 as SGHDT and CDR2 as YYEEEE.

This chain uses TRBV25-1 with TRBJ1-2, with 7 positions matching TRBD1. Per germline, CDR1 MGHDK and CDR2 SYGVNS. V was pared by 1 base and J by 3 bases, with 2 bases of the junction left unmatched. This CDR3 is built from 14 residues. The CDR3 nucleotides read TGTGCCAGCAGTGAATGGCAGGGGGACTATGGCTACACCTTC. Translation: CASSEWQGDYGYTF.

This clone was found once. CDR3 nucleotides: TGTGCCAGCAGTTTACGGGGGTACACTGAAGCTTTCTTT. Amino acid sequence: CASSLRGYTEAFF. V usage is TRBV12-3 or TRBV12-4 and J usage is TRBJ1-1, with TRBD1 as a possible D gene (5 bases). The CDR3 spans 13 residues. Trimming took 2 bases from V and 3 from J, leaving 7 bases between them.

V gene TRBV5-1 combines with J gene TRBJ1-1, with TRBD1 as a possible D gene (6 bases). Germline V gene sequence: CDR1 SGHRS, CDR2 YFSETQ. The CDR3 has 14 residues. V was clipped by 5 bases and J by 4 bases, with 15 bases between them. This chain's CDR3 is CASSTSGGGTEAFF. The CDR3 nucleotides are TGCGCCAGCAGTACCTCGGGGGGCGGCACTGAAGCTTTCTTT.

The V call is TRBV4-1, the J call TRBJ1-1; 7 bases map to TRBD1. Germline CDR1 is MGHRA and CDR2 is YSYEKL. This CDR3 comprises 14 residues. The ends lost 4 bases at V and 5 bases at J; junction bases unmatched: 7. This CDR3 is CASSLRQGLTEAFF. CDR3 coding DNA: TGCGCCAGCAGCCTACGACAGGGCTTGACTGAAGCTTTCTTT.

The gene calls are TRBV5-1 and TRBJ2-5, with a tentative D call TRBD2 (6 bases). V was trimmed by 4 bases and J by 5 bases, leaving 15 bases between them. Germline V CDR1 and CDR2: SGHRS, YFSETQ. The CDR3 loop spans 14 amino acids. The CDR3 DNA is TGCGCCAGCAGCGGGGGACTTGACCGTGAGACCCAGTACTTC. It is translated as CASSGGLDRETQYF.

The CDR3 region is CASSPYTGNQETQYF. The CDR3 coding sequence is TGTGCCAGCTCACCATATACAGGGAATCAAGAGACCCAGTACTTC. V usage is TRBV18 and J usage is TRBJ2-5, with a tentative D call TRBD1 (6 bases). This CDR3 is 15 amino acids long. From germline, CDR1 is KGHSH and CDR2 LQKENI. Deletions cut 2 bases from V and 2 bases from J, with 12 bases between. The whole variable domain, remainder taken from reference TRBV18 and TRBJ2-5, is NAGVMQNPRHLVRRRGQEARLRCSPMKGHSHVYWYRQLPEEGLKFMVYLQKENIIDESGMPKERFSAEFPKEGPSILRIQQVVRGDSAAYFCASSPYTGNQETQYFGPGTRLLVL.

The gene calls are TRBV6-5 and TRBJ1-6, with TRBD1 identical over 9 bases. The germline V gene has CDR1 MNHEY and CDR2 SVGAGI. The CDR3 covers 15 residues. Trimming took 7 bases from V and 7 from J; bases not matched to a gene: 8. This CDR3 is CASTPTGTGNSPLHF. CDR3 DNA: TGTGCCAGCACACCCACCGGGACAGGGAATTCACCCCTCCACTTT.

This chain joins TRBV28 and TRBJ2-7; 8 positions match TRBD1. With 3 bases clipped from V and 7 bases from J, the junction kept 8 bases outside the gene matches. Germline-derived CDR1 and CDR2 are MDHEN and SYDVKM. The CDR3 loop spans 14 amino acids. The CDR3 coding sequence is TGTGCCAGCAGTTTGGACAGGGTTGTGATGGAGCAGTACTTC. Protein product: CASSLDRVVMEQYF.

This clone has just a few counts. The CDR3 DNA sequence: TGTGCCGGGAACCGGGACTACGAGCAGTACTTC. It yields the protein CAGNRDYEQYF. The V and J genes are TRBV19 and TRBJ2-7; a possible D gene is TRBD2 (5 bases). This CDR3 has 11 amino acids. Trimming pared 11 bases from V and 3 bases from J, leaving 11 bases between. CDR1 is LNHDA and CDR2 is SQIVND in the germline V gene (reference sequence).

The chain has TRBV24-1 and TRBJ2-1, with TRBD2 matching over 11 bases. Germline assignment: CDR1 KGHDR and CDR2 SFDVKD. There are 16 residues in the CDR3. Trimming cost V 5 bases and J 5 bases; bases outside gene matches: 7. Here the CDR3 reads CATSGPLAGANNEQFF. CDR3 sequence (DNA): TGTGCCACCAGTGGCCCACTAGCGGGAGCTAACAATGAGCAGTTCTTC.

V and J are TRBV4-2 and TRBJ1-2; 11 bases align to TRBD1. Per germline, CDR1 LGHNA and CDR2 YNFKEQ. The junction had 11 bases not matched to a gene; V was cut back by 3 bases and J by 2 bases. This CDR3 is built from 18 residues. The chain's CDR3 is CASSQDAPGQGGNYGYTF. CDR3 sequence (DNA): TGTGCCAGCAGCCAGGACGCCCCGGGACAGGGGGGGAACTATGGCTACACCTTC.

This chain connects TRBV7-2 to TRBJ2-3; 15 bases align to TRBD2. This CDR3 comprises 18 residues. Germline CDR1 is SGHTA and CDR2 is FQGNSA. The V and J ends lost 5 bases and 4 bases, in that order; junction bases with no gene match: 10. In DNA, the CDR3 is TGTGCCAGCAGCCATACTTCGGGACTAGCGGGGGGCGCAGATACGCAGTATTTT. Translation: CASSHTSGLAGGADTQYF.

This chain connects TRBV11-2 to TRBJ2-5; a possible D gene is TRBD1 (7 bases). CDR1 is SGHAT, CDR2 FQNNGV, per germline. The V end was cut by 0 bases, the J end by 4 bases, with 12 bases between. This CDR3 has 15 amino acids. The CDR3 DNA is TGTGCCAGCAGCTTAGACAACAGGGGACTAGAGACCCAGTACTTC. Protein product: CASSLDNRGLETQYF.

The table lists this clone with a few counts. This chain joins TRBV4-1 and TRBJ1-5; D may be TRBD1 (5 bases). Trimming removed 6 bases from V and 9 bases from J, with 12 bases in between. The CDR3 runs 12 residues. Germline CDR1 MGHRA, CDR2 YSYEKL. DNA of the CDR3: TGCGCCAGCAGTCATAGCGGGGGGCCCCAGCATTTT. This translates into CASSHSGGPQHF.

This chain uses TRBV11-2 with TRBJ2-7; 7 nucleotides match TRBD1. The germline gives CDR1 SGHAT, CDR2 FQNNGV. The J segment lost 3 bases and the V segment lost 1 base, leaving 9 bases of the junction unmatched. CDR3 size: 16 residues. The CDR3 DNA sequence: TGTGCCAGCAGCTTAGCGGGCAGGGGGTCCCTCTACGAGCAGTACTTC. Protein: CASSLAGRGSLYEQYF.

This clone appeared a single time. This chain connects TRBV6-5 to TRBJ1-3, with TRBD1 matching over 7 bases. In germline, CDR1 is MNHEY, CDR2 SVGAGI. Trimming cost V 0 bases and J 3 bases; bases outside gene matches: 2. The length of the CDR3 is 15 residues. The CDR3 is CASSYSGGGGNTIYF. The CDR3 region has the DNA TGTGCCAGCAGTTACTCAGGGGGCGGTGGAAACACCATATATTTT.

CDR3 coding DNA: TGTGCCAGTAGTACCCCAATCGGGAGCTCCTACAATGAGCAGTTCTTC. Protein product: CASSTPIGSSYNEQFF. The chain combines TRBV19 with TRBJ2-1; weak D call: TRBD2 (6 bases). Per the germline V gene, CDR1 is LNHDA and CDR2 is SQIVND (reference sequence). The CDR3 is made up of 16 amino acids. V was shortened by 4 bases and J by 0 bases, with 13 bases between the two germline ends.